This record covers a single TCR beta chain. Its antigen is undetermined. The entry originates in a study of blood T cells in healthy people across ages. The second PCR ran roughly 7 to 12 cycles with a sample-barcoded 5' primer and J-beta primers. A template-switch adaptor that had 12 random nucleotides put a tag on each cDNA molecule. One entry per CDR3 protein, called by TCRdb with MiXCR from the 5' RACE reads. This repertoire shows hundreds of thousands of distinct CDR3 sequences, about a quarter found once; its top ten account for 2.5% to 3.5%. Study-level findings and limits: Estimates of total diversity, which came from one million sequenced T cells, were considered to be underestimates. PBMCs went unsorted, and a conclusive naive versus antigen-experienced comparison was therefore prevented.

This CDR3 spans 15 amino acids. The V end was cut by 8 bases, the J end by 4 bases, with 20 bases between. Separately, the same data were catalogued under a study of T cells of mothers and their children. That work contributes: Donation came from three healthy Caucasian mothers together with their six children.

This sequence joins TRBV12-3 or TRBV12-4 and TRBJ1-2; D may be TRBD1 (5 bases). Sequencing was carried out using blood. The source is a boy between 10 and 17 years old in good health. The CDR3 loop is CASGIGGGGSYGYTF. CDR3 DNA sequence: TGTGCCAGCGGGATTGGGGGTGGGGGTAGCTATGGCTACACCTTC.